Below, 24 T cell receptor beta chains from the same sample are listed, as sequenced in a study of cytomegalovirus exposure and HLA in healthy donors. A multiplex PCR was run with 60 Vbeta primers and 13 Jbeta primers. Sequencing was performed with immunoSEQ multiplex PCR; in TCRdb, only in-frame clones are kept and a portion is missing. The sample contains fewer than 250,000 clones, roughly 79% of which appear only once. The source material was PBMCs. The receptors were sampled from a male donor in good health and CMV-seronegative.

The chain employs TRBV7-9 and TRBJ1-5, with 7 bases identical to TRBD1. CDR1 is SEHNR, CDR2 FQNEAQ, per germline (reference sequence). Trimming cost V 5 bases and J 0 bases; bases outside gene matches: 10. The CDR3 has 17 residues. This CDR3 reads CASSIGRGSHSNQPQHF. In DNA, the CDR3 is TGTGCCAGCAGCATCGGCAGGGGGTCACATAGCAATCAGCCCCAGCATTTT.

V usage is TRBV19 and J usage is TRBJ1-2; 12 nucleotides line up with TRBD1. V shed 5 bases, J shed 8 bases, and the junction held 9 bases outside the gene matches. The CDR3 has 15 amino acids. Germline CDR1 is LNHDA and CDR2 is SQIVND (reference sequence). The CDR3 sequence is CASSGRDRGRWGYTF. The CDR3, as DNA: TGTGCCAGTAGTGGCCGGGACAGGGGGCGCTGGGGCTACACCTTC.

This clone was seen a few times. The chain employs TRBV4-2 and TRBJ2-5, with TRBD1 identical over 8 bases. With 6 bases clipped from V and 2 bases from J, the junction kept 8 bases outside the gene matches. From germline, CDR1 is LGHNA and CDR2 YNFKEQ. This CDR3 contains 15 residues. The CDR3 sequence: CASRTGTGFQETQYF. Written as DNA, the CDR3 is TGTGCCAGCAGGACCGGGACAGGCTTTCAAGAGACCCAGTACTTC.

This chain's CDR3 is CASRRQGTDTQYF. For the CDR3, the DNA is TGTGCCAGCAGGAGACAGGGCACAGATACGCAGTATTTT. The rearrangement joins TRBV27 to TRBJ2-3; D perhaps matches TRBD1 (6 bases). The V and J ends lost 6 bases and 1 base respectively, with 8 bases between them. The CDR3 has 13 amino acids. Germline V gene data show CDR1 as MNHEY and CDR2 as SMNVEV (reference sequence).

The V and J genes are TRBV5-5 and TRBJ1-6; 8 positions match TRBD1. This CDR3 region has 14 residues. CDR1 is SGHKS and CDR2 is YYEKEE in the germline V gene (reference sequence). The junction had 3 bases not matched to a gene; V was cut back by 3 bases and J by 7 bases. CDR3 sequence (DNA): TGTGCCAGCAGCTCGGGACAGGCCAATTCACCCCTCCACTTT. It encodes CASSSGQANSPLHF.

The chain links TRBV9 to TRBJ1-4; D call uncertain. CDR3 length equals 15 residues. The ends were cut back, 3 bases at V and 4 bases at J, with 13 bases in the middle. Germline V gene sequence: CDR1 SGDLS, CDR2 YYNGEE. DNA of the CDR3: TGTGCCAGCAGCGCTACAGAGAGTTTTAATGAAAAACTGTTTTTT. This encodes CASSATESFNEKLFF.

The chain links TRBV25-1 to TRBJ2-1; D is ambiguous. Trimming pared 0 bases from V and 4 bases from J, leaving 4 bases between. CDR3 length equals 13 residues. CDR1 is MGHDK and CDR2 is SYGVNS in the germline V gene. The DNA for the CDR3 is TGTGCCAGCAGTGAATATGAGTACAATGAGCAGTTCTTC. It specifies CASSEYEYNEQFF.

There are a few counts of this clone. The DNA for the CDR3 is TGTGCCAGTTCGACAGGGACCGGTGGGGCCAACGTCCTGACTTTC. Its translation is CASSTGTGGANVLTF. The V gene is TRBV10-3, the J gene TRBJ2-6; 7 bases line up with TRBD1. The germline gives CDR1 ENHRY, CDR2 SYGVKD. The CDR3 loop spans 15 amino acids. The junction had 9 bases not matched to a gene; V was cut back by 10 bases and J by 3 bases.

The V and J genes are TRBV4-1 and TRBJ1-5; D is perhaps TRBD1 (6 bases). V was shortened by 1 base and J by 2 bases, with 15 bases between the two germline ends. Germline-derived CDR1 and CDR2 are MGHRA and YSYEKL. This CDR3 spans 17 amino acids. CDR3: CASSQASGGFGNQPQHF. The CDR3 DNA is TGCGCCAGCAGCCAAGCGTCGGGGGGCTTCGGCAATCAGCCCCAGCATTTT.

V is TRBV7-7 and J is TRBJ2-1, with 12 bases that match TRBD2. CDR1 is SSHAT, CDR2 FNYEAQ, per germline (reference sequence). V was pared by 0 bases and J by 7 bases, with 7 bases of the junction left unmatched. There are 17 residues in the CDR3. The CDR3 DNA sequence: TGTGCCAGCAGCTTAGCCCCGTCTAGCGGGGGGGTAAATGAGCAGTTCTTC. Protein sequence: CASSLAPSSGGVNEQFF.

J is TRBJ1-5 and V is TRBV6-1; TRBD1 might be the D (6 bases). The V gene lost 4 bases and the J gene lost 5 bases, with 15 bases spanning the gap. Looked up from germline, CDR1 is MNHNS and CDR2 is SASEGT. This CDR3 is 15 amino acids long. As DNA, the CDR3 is TGTGCCAGCAGTGTGCGACAGGTCGACGATCAGCCCCAGCATTTT. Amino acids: CASSVRQVDDQPQHF.

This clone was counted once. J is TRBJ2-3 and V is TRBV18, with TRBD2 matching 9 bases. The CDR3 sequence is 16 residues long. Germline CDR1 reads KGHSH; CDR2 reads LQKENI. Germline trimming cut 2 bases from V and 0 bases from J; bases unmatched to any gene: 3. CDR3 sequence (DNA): TGTGCCAGCTCACCAAGACTAGCGGATAGCACAGATACGCAGTATTTT. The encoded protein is CASSPRLADSTDTQYF.

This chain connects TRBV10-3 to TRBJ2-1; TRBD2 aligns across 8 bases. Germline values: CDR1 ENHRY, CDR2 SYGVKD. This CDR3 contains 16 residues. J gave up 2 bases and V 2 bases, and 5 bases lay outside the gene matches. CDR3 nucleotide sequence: TGTGCCATCAGTGAGGGTGGTAGCGGGGCCTACAATGAGCAGTTCTTC. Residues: CAISEGGSGAYNEQFF.

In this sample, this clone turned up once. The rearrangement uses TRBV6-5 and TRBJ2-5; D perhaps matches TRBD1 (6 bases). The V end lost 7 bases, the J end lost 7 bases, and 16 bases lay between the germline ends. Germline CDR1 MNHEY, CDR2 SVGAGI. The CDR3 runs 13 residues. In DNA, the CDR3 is TGTGCCAGCAAATCACAGGGATGGGGGACCCAGTACTTC. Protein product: CASKSQGWGTQYF.

CDR3 protein: CASATGSGNTIYF. CDR3 nucleotide sequence: TGTGCCAGTGCTACGGGCTCTGGAAACACCATATATTTT. This sequence joins TRBV5-5 and TRBJ1-3; D is unresolved. The germline gives CDR1 SGHKS, CDR2 YYEKEE (reference sequence). With 8 bases removed from V and 0 bases from J, the gap between germline ends came to 9 bases. CDR3 length: 13 residues.

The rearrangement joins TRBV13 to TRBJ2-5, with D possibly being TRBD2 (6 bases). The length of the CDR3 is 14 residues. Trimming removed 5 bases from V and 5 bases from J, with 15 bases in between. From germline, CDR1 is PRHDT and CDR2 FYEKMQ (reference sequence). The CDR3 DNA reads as TGTGCCAGCAGCGCAACCGGGACTGTTGAGACCCAGTACTTC. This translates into CASSATGTVETQYF.

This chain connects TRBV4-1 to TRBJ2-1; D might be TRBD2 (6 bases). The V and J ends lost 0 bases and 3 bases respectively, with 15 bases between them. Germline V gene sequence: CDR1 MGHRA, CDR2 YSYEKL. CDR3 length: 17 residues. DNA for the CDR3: TGCGCCAGCAGCCAAGACGGTCTCCTAGCGAACTACAATGAGCAGTTCTTC. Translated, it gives CASSQDGLLANYNEQFF.

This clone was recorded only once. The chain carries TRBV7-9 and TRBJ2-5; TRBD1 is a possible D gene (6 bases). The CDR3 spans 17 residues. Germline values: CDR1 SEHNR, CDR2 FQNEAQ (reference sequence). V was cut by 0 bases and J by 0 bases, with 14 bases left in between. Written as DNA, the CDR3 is TGTGCCAGCAGCTTAGCGAGGGCAGGGGCGAACCAAGAGACCCAGTACTTC. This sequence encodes CASSLARAGANQETQYF. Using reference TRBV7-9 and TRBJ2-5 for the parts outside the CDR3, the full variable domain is DTGVSQNPRHKITKRGQNVTFRCDPISEHNRLYWYRQTLGQGPEFLTYFQNEAQLEKSRLLSDRFSAERPKGSFSTLEIQRTEQGDSAMYLCASSLARAGANQETQYFGPGTRLLVL.

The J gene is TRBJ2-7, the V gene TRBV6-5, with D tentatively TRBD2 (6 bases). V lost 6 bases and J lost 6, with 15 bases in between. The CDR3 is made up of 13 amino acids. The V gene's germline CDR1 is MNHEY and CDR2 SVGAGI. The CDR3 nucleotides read TGTGCCAGCAGCCCCCGCGGGGTGGGCGAGCAGTACTTC. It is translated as CASSPRGVGEQYF.

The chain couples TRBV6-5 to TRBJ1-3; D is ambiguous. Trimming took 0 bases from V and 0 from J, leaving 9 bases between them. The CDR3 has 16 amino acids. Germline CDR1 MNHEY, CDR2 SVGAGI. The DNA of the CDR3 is TGTGCCAGCAGTTACTCCGGGTTCTCCTCTGGAAACACCATATATTTT. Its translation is CASSYSGFSSGNTIYF.

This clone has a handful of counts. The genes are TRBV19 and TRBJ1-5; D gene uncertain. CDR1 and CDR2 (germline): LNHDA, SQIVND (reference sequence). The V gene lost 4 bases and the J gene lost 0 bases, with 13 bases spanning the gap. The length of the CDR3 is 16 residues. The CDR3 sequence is CASSREERYSNQPQHF. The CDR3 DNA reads TGTGCCAGTAGTAGGGAGGAGAGGTATAGCAATCAGCCCCAGCATTTT. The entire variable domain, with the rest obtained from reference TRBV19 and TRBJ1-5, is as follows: DGGITQSPKYLFRKEGQNVTLSCEQNLNHDAMYWYRQDPGQGLRLIYYSQIVNDFQKGDIAEGYSVSREKKESFPLTVTSAQKNPTAFYLCASSREERYSNQPQHFGDGTRLSIL.

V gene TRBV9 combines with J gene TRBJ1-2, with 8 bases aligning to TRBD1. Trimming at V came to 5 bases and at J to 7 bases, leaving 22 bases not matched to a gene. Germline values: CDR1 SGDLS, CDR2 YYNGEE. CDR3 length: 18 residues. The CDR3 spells CASRQTGDRTIVSGGYTF. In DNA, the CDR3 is TGTGCCAGCAGACAGACAGGGGACCGCACCATCGTGTCGGGTGGCTACACCTTC.

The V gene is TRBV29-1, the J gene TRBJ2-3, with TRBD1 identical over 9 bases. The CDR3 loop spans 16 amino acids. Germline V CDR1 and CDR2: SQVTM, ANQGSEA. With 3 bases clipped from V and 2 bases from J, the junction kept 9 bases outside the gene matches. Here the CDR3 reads CSVEFFRDRDTDTQYF. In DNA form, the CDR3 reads TGCAGCGTTGAGTTCTTCCGGGACAGGGACACAGATACGCAGTATTTT.

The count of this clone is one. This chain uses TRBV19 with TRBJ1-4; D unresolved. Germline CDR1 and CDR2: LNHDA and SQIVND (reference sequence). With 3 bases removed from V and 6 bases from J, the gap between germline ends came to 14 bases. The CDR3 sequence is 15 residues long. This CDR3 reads CASSMVLQTYEKLFF. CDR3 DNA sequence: TGTGCCAGTAGTATGGTCTTACAAACCTATGAAAAACTGTTTTTT.